This TCR beta chain was recorded in a study of control samples from healthy donors and cancer patients. Produced via immunoSEQ multiplex PCR; TCRdb's table is partial and in-frame only. Among over 15,000 clones listed, over 80% were seen once. Germline lookup yields CDR1 SGHTA and CDR2 FQGNSA. The CDR3 covers 18 residues. Trimming removed 5 bases from V and 1 base from J; junction bases left unmatched: 8. The sequence came from a woman in her 70s with colorectal cancer. Sequencing was done on a sample of PBMCs. The chain is built from TRBV7-2 and TRBJ2-2; 12 nucleotides agree with TRBD2. The CDR3 region is CASSIASGGAGNTGELFF. CDR3 coding DNA: TGTGCCAGCAGCATCGCTAGCGGGGGGGCCGGGAACACCGGGGAGCTGTTTTTT.